A few counts support the clone carrying this T cell receptor beta chain. The CDR3 contains 15 residues. Germline V gene data show CDR1 as SGHNT and CDR2 as YYREEE (reference sequence). V was trimmed by 4 bases and J by 1 base, leaving 15 bases between them. The data derive from a study of T cell responses to AZD1222 COVID-19 vaccine. The protocol was immunoSEQ multiplex PCR, while the TCRdb copy is restricted to in-frame clones and leaves out a portion. Among 100,000 to 150,000 clones, 88% were seen once, and the ten largest hold about 5%. The receptor was derived from an adult in good health. The chain employs TRBV5-4 and TRBJ2-7, with D possibly being TRBD2 (5 bases). The sample in question was peripheral blood, obtained on day 0 of AZD1222 vaccination. CDR3 nucleotide sequence: TGTGCCAGCAGCCTGATAGGGAGAGGATCCTACGAGCAGTACTTC. Amino acid sequence: CASSLIGRGSYEQYF.